This record looks at one TCR beta chain sequence and its context. There is no known antigen for this receptor. No much larger clonotype is one base removed from it; base qualities were not supplied. This sample is drawn from a study of blood T cell repertoires in COVID-19 (dated by TCRdb to the early 2020s). At the level of the whole study: Collaborator samples came from the United States, Italy and Spain and covered acute and convalescent phases of COVID-19. The prospective study material was composed of cDNA or gDNA derived from T cells, B-cell-depleted T cells, or PBMCs. The dataset comprised deeply sampled blood TCRbeta repertoires from subjects exposed to, actively infected with, or recovered from COVID-19. The repertoires were made available in a free public database intended to serve as a resource for research on the immune response to SARS-CoV-2. The samples were drawn from two sources: the first 160 participants of the ongoing ImmuneRACE study, and some 1,300 subjects contributed by 6 global collaborators. The sample metadata nearly always contained a de-identified subject ID, COVID-19 status, age in years and sex. Where HLA class I and class II types were available, the types were taken from metadata supplied by the sample provider, not from assay-based typing.

The collaborating institutions used their own protocols to collect whole blood in K2EDTA tubes. Collaborator samples were shipped for TCRbeta analysis as frozen whole blood, isolated PBMCs, or DNA extracted from either sample type. Points the paper makes about the study in general: The amount of clinical and demographic metadata varied by source and participant and was provided uncurated.

TCRbeta CDR3 regions were amplified from genomic DNA using the immunoSEQ Assay, a bias-controlled multiplex PCR. In the source study's methods: Within the assay, amplification of reference gene primers was used to estimate how many nucleated cells each sample contained. To quantify the absolute abundance of each unique TCRbeta CDR3 rearrangement, sequence reads were collapsed and filtered. For each sample, productive Simpson clonality was calculated as the square root of Simpson's diversity index over productive rearrangements. TCRdb provides this immuneACCESS table in a form limited to in-frame rearrangements. Some clones are lacking; in checked studies, under half of them reflect an unresolved V gene, and why the rest are absent is not known. D and trimming were read from the DNA, whereas the V and J calls and clone size are those reported in that table. The sample records about 240,000 clones, about 85% of which are singletons. The ten most abundant clones make up 5.5% to 8% of the sample.

CDR1 and CDR2, per the germline V gene (reference sequence), are LNHDA and SQIVND. Cut back by 0 bases and 0 bases, the V and J ends lie 3 bases apart. Spanning cysteine to phenylalanine, the CDR3 consists of 15 amino acids. The kept DNA is CDR3 alone, 45 bases in frame from the first base. The source of this sequence is a woman between 55 and 75 years old with active or convalescent COVID-19. The chain is encoded by TRBV19 joined to TRBJ2-6; the D gene is not confidently resolved. The sequencing input was peripheral blood. The CDR3 loop reads CASSIDGSGANVLTF. The nucleotides read TGTGCCAGTAGTATAGACGGCTCTGGGGCCAACGTCCTGACTTTC.